This TCR beta chain was identified in a study of blood T cell repertoires in COVID-19. Background on the study: The analysed material was cDNA or gDNA that came from T cells, B-cell-depleted T cells, or PBMCs.

This clone was recorded only once. The assay was immunoSEQ multiplex PCR, and TCRdb's table has in-frame clones only and misses some. Of some 240,000 clones listed, over 75% are singletons. Cohorts were assigned according to the clinical history that participants reported. Exposed volunteers were people who met a COVID-19 case within 2 weeks before study entry. Input material: PBMCs or T cells enriched from blood (not recorded which). The sequence was collected from a woman in her 40s who had been exposed to COVID-19.

This CDR3 is CASSYGGSGKNIQYF. The CDR3 bases are TGTGCCAGCAGTTACGGGGGGTCCGGCAAAAACATTCAGTACTTC. This chain joins TRBV6-2 or TRBV6-3 and TRBJ2-4; TRBD2 is a possible D gene (6 bases). This CDR3 comprises 15 residues. The V gene's germline CDR1 is MNHEY and CDR2 SVGEGT. Trimming took 2 bases from V and 3 from J, leaving 11 bases between them.